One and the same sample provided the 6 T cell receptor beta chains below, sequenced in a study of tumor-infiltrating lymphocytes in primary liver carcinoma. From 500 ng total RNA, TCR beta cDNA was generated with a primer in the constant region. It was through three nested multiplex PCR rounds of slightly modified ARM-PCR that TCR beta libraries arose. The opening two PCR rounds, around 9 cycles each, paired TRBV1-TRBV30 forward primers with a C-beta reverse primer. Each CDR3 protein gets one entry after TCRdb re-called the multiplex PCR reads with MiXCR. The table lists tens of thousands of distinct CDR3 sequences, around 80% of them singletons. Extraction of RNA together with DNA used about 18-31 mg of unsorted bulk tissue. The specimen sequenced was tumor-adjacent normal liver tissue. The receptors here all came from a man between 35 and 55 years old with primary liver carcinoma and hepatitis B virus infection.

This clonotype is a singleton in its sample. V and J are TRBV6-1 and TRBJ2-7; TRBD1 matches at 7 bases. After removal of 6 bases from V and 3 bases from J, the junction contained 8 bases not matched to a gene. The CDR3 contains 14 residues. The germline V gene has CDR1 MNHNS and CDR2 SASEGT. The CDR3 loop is CASSSSGGSYEQYF. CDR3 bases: TGTGCCAGCAGCAGTTCAGGGGGAAGCTACGAGCAGTACTTC.

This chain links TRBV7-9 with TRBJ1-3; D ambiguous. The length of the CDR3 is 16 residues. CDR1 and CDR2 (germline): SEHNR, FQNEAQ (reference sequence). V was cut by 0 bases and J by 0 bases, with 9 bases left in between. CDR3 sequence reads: CASSLAIVTSGNTIYF. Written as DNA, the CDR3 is TGTGCCAGCAGCTTAGCGATAGTCACCTCTGGAAACACCATATATTTT.

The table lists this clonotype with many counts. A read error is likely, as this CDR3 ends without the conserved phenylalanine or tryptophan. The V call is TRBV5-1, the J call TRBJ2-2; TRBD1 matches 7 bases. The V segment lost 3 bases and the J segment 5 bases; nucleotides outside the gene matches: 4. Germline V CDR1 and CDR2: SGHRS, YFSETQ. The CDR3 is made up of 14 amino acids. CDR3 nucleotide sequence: TGCGCCAGCAGCTCGGGGACAGTTACCGGGGAGCTGTTTCTT. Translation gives CASSSGTVTGELFL.

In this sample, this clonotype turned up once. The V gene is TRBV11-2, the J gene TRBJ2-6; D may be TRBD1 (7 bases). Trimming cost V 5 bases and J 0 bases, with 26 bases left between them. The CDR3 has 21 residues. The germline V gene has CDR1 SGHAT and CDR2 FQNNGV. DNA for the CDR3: TGTGCCAGCAGCATGGGGGGATACAGGGGCATTTCCGTCTCTGGGGCCAACGTCCTGACTTTC. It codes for CASSMGGYRGISVSGANVLTF.

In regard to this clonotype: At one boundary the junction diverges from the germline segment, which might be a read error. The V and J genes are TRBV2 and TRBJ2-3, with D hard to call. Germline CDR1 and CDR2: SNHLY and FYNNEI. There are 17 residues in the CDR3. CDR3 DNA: TGTGCCATCAGTGACATCAGCGTGAGGTCCAACACAGATACTCAGTATTTT. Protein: CAISDISVRSNTDTQYF.

CDR3 loop: CASTHGSAYTEAFF. Written as DNA, the CDR3 is TGCGCCAGCACCCATGGGAGCGCATATACTGAAGCTTTCTTT. The J gene is TRBJ1-1, the V gene TRBV5-1, with unresolved D. This CDR3 has 14 residues. CDR1 and CDR2 from the germline V gene are SGHRS and YFSETQ. V was clipped by 6 bases and J by 5 bases, with 17 bases between them.